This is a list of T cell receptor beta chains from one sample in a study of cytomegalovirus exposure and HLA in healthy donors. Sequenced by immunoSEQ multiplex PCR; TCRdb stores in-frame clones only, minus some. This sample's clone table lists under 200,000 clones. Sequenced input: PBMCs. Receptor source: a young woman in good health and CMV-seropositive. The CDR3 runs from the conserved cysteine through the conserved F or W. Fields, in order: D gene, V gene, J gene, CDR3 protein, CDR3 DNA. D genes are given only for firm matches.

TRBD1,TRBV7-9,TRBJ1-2,CASSWTGQGGYTF,TGTGCCAGCAGCTGGACTGGACAGGGCGGCTACACCTTC
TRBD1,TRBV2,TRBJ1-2,CASRLGTGDYGYTF,TGTGCCAGCAGGTTAGGGACAGGGGACTATGGCTACACCTTC
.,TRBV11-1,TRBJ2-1,CASSLGGSYNEQFF,TGTGCCAGCAGCTTGGGGGGCTCCTACAATGAGCAGTTCTTC
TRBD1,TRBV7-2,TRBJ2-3,CASSLMDNTGEDTQYF,TGTGCCAGCAGCCTCATGGACAACACAGGGGAAGATACGCAGTATTTT
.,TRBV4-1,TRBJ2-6,CATSWGPQSTSGANVLTF,TGCGCCACCTCCTGGGGGCCTCAAAGCACCTCTGGGGCCAACGTCCTGACTTTC
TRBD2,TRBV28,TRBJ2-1,CASRQPGGYNEQFF,TGTGCCAGCAGACAACCGGGAGGATACAATGAGCAGTTCTTC
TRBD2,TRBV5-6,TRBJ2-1,CASSRLPSGSAPGEQFF,TGTGCCAGCAGCCGGCTCCCTAGCGGGAGCGCTCCTGGTGAGCAGTTCTTC
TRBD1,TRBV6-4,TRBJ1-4,CASHRDRGREVEKLFF,TGTGCCAGCCACCGGGACAGGGGGCGCGAGGTGGAAAAACTGTTTTTT
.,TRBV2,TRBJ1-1,CASSELDTEAFF,TGTGCCAGCAGTGAACTCGACACTGAAGCTTTCTTT
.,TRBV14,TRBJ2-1,CASSQQGGLVEQFF,TGTGCCAGCAGCCAACAGGGGGGACTGGTTGAGCAGTTCTTC
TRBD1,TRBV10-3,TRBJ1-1,CAIKQTGINTEAFF,TGTGCCATCAAGCAGACAGGGATAAACACTGAAGCTTTCTTT
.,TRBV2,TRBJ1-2,CASSLGTNYGYTF,TGTGCCAGCAGTCTAGGTACTAACTATGGCTACACCTTC
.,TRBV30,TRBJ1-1,CAWSPGDVWDTEAFF,TGTGCCTGGAGTCCCGGGGATGTCTGGGACACTGAAGCTTTCTTT
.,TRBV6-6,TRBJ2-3,CASSYPEGSTDTQYF,TGTGCCAGCAGTTACCCCGAGGGTAGCACAGATACGCAGTATTTT
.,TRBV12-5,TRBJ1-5,CASGLLGQSLNQPQHF,TGTGCTAGTGGTTTGTTGGGCCAGTCCCTAAATCAGCCCCAGCATTTT
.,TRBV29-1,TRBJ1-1,CSVVEMNTEAFF,TGCAGCGTTGTTGAGATGAACACTGAAGCTTTCTTT
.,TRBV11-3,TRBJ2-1,CASSSSGGVYNEQFF,TGTGCCAGCAGCTCCTCTGGAGGGGTCTACAATGAGCAGTTCTTC
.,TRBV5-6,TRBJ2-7,CASSLGGYTSSYEQYF,TGTGCCAGCAGCTTGGGGGGATATACTAGCTCCTACGAGCAGTACTTC
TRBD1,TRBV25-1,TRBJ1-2,CASSGTGGYGYTF,TGTGCCAGCAGTGGGACAGGGGGCTATGGCTACACCTTC
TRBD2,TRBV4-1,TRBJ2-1,CASSEPGLATYNEQFF,TGCGCCAGCAGCGAACCGGGACTAGCAACGTACAATGAGCAGTTCTTC
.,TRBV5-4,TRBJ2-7,CASSFSSYEQYF,TGTGCCAGCAGCTTTAGCTCCTACGAGCAGTACTTC
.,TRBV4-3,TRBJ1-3,CASSSHNSGGNTIYF,TGCGCCAGCAGCAGCCACAACAGTGGGGGAAACACCATATATTTT
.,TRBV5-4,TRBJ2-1,CASSLDTRFGEQFF,TGTGCCAGCAGCTTGGATACGAGATTTGGTGAGCAGTTCTTC
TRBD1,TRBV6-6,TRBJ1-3,CASGETGGYTIYF,TGTGCCAGCGGTGAGACAGGGGGCTACACCATATATTTT
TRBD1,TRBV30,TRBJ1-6,CAWSRAGGGSPLHF,TGTGCCTGGAGTCGGGCAGGGGGCGGATCACCCCTCCACTTT
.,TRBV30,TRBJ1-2,CAWSFNRRYGYTF,TGTGCCTGGAGTTTTAACAGGCGCTATGGCTACACCTTC
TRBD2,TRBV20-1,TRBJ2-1,CSASNGGGQFF,TGCAGTGCTAGTAACGGGGGGGGGCAGTTCTTC
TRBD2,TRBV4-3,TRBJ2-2,CASSPRGGQNTGELFF,TGCGCCAGCAGCCCGCGCGGGGGGCAGAACACCGGGGAGCTGTTTTTT
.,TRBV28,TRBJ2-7,CASSFPRPVEQYF,TGTGCCAGCAGTTTCCCGCGGCCTGTCGAGCAGTACTTC
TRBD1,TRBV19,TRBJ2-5,CASRPGGTGAGTQYF,TGTGCCAGTAGACCCGGCGGGACAGGGGCCGGGACCCAGTACTTC
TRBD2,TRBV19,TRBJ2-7,CASSYTSGAQGSYEQYF,TGTGCCAGTAGTTATACTAGCGGAGCACAAGGCTCCTACGAGCAGTACTTC
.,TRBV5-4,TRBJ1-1,CASSHPGEGRNTEAFF,TGTGCCAGCAGCCACCCGGGGGAGGGCAGAAACACTGAAGCTTTCTTT
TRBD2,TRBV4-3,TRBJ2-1,CASSQEQTSGGLYNEQFF,TGCGCCAGCAGCCAGGAACAGACTAGCGGGGGTCTATACAATGAGCAGTTCTTC
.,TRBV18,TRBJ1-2,CASSPLMDIGGDSGYTF,TGTGCCAGCTCACCTCTAATGGACATCGGGGGTGACTCTGGCTACACCTTC
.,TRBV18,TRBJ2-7,CASSPIGSEQYF,TGTGCCAGCTCACCTATAGGGAGCGAGCAGTACTTC
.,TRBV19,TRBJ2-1,CASSPDRSSYNEQFF,TGTGCCAGTAGTCCCGACAGGAGCTCCTACAATGAGCAGTTCTTC
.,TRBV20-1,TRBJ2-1,CSANEVPEQFF,TGCAGTGCCAACGAGGTGCCCGAGCAGTTCTTC
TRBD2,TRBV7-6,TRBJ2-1,CASSLRAGGSYNEQFF,TGTGCCAGCAGCTTACGAGCGGGGGGTTCGTACAATGAGCAGTTCTTC
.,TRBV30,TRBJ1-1,CAWSGEVAFF,TGTGCCTGGAGCGGTGAAGTCGCTTTCTTT